This TCR beta chain was sequenced during a study of T cell responses to AZD1222 COVID-19 vaccine. Sequenced by immunoSEQ multiplex PCR; TCRdb stores in-frame clones only, minus some. The sample comprises 120,000 or so clones, 90% of which are singletons, and 4.4% rests with the top ten. Findings and limits, study-wide: Only a handful of AZD1222 recipients, six or seven in all, had baseline seropositivity.

This CDR3 region has 13 residues. Germline CDR1 is SNHLY and CDR2 is FYNNEI. V lost 6 bases, J lost 6 bases, and 12 bases lay in between. This clone was seen just once. Its target is not known. The TCR comes from an adult in good health. Material: peripheral blood, obtained on day 0 of MenACWY control vaccination. The chain joins TRBV2 to TRBJ1-5; D unresolved. The CDR3 DNA is TGTGCCAGCAGAGGGCAGCGCAGTCAGCCCCAGCATTTT. Translating it yields CASRGQRSQPQHF.